The next 12 T cell receptor beta chains were all read from a single sample in a study of cytomegalovirus exposure and HLA in healthy donors. PCR amplification relied on 60 Vbeta primers (plus 13 Jbeta primers). Only in-frame clones appear in the TCRdb table, and some are missing; sequencing was by immunoSEQ multiplex PCR. Of 180,000 or so clones listed, roughly three quarters are singletons. Sequencing was done on a sample of PBMCs. The receptors derive from a male donor in good health and CMV-seronegative.

The CDR3 is CAWSDKDRGLDSNQPQHF. The CDR3 DNA reads TGTGCCTGGAGTGACAAGGACAGGGGTTTGGATTCCAATCAGCCCCAGCATTTT. The chain uses TRBV30 and TRBJ1-5, with 9 bases matching TRBD1. With 1 base clipped from V and 3 bases from J, the junction kept 13 bases outside the gene matches. The germline V gene encodes CDR1 GTSNPN and CDR2 SVGIG (reference sequence). The CDR3 contains 18 residues. The full variable domain, with the rest looked up from reference TRBV30 and TRBJ1-5, is SQTIHQWPATLVQPVGSPLSLECTVEGTSNPNLYWYRQAAGRGLQLLFYSVGIGQISSEVPQNLSASRPQDRQFILSSKKLLLSDSGFYLCAWSDKDRGLDSNQPQHFGDGTRLSIL.

Only a few counts were recorded for this clone. This rearrangement joins TRBV9 to TRBJ2-5, with D perhaps matching TRBD2 (5 bases). The CDR3 is 15 residues long. V lost 4 bases and J lost 2, with 15 bases in between. Germline CDR1 SGDLS, CDR2 YYNGEE. CDR3 loop: CASSLLGDAQETQYF. CDR3 DNA sequence: TGTGCCAGCAGCCTACTGGGAGACGCTCAAGAGACCCAGTACTTC.

This rearrangement joins TRBV19 to TRBJ1-5; D unclear. V was trimmed by 7 bases and J by 7 bases, leaving 14 bases between them. Germline loops: CDR1 LNHDA, CDR2 SQIVND (reference sequence). The CDR3 loop spans 13 amino acids. This CDR3 is CASTLGGGQPQHF. CDR3 in DNA: TGTGCCAGTACTCTAGGAGGCGGACAGCCCCAGCATTTT.

The V gene is TRBV28, the J gene TRBJ2-7; TRBD1 matches at 7 bases. Germline V gene lookup returns CDR1 MDHEN and CDR2 SYDVKM. This CDR3 has 15 residues. V lost 2 bases, J lost 4 bases, and 8 bases stayed unmatched. CDR3 sequence reads: CASSLQPGQRYEQYF. The CDR3 region has the DNA TGTGCCAGCAGTTTACAGCCGGGACAGAGATACGAGCAGTACTTC.

The chain links TRBV30 to TRBJ2-1; 8 bases are shared with TRBD2. Germline V gene lookup returns CDR1 GTSNPN and CDR2 SVGIG (reference sequence). There are 13 residues in the CDR3. The trim removed 5 bases at V and 10 bases at J, leaving 10 bases unmatched. The CDR3 DNA reads as TGTGCCTGGGCTCCCTTAGTAGCGGGGGAGCAGTTCTTC. Translated: CAWAPLVAGEQFF.

This clone was counted once. The chain combines TRBV10-3 with TRBJ2-7; TRBD2 matches 13 bases. Germline V gene data show CDR1 as ENHRY and CDR2 as SYGVKD. V dropped 4 bases and J dropped 4; count of bases not matched to a gene: 10. The CDR3 totals 17 residues. The CDR3 sequence is CAISGSWTSGSSYEQYF. The CDR3 DNA follows: TGTGCCATCAGTGGTTCCTGGACTAGCGGGAGTTCGTACGAGCAGTACTTC.

This clone was observed a few times. The genes are TRBV6-1 and TRBJ2-5, with D uncertain. Germline V gives CDR1 MNHNS, CDR2 SASEGT. The CDR3 consists of 13 residues. V was pared by 1 base and J by 11 bases, with 14 bases between. The CDR3 protein is CASSEGANPTQYF. The DNA for the CDR3 is TGTGCCAGCAGTGAAGGCGCTAACCCGACACAGTACTTC.

The CDR3 nucleotides are TGTGCCAGCAGCATAGGACAGGGTTCACCCCTCCACTTT. It codes for CASSIGQGSPLHF. The chain is built from TRBV6-5 and TRBJ1-6; 8 nucleotides match TRBD1. Germline V gene lookup returns CDR1 MNHEY and CDR2 SVGAGI. V lost 6 bases to trimming and J lost 9 bases; unmatched junction nucleotides: 4. The CDR3 has 13 amino acids.

The chain couples TRBV27 to TRBJ2-7; unclear D gene. This CDR3 has 14 residues. The V end lost 0 bases, the J end lost 6 bases, and 12 bases lay between the germline ends. Germline CDR1 MNHEY, CDR2 SMNVEV (reference sequence). The CDR3 loop is CASSLSQSTSEQYF. DNA for the CDR3: TGTGCCAGCAGTTTATCTCAGTCAACGTCCGAGCAGTACTTC.

This chain links TRBV6-1 with TRBJ1-3, with no clear D. The CDR3 loop spans 14 amino acids. The germline V gene has CDR1 MNHNS and CDR2 SASEGT. The germline V and J ends were trimmed by 5 bases and 4 bases, with 12 bases remaining between them. For the CDR3, the DNA is TGTGCCAGCAGTAGTACAGCTCGCGGAAACACCATATATTTT. Protein product: CASSSTARGNTIYF.

The V gene is TRBV15, the J gene TRBJ1-2; no clear D. The V end lost 0 bases, the J end lost 8 bases, and 7 bases lay between the germline ends. CDR1 LNHNV and CDR2 YYDKDF come from the germline V gene (reference sequence). CDR3 length: 12 amino acids. The CDR3 DNA reads as TGTGCCACCAGCAGAGATCACGGGGGCTACACCTTC. The encoded protein is CATSRDHGGYTF. Variable domain in full (rest from reference TRBV15 and TRBJ1-2): DAMVIQNPRYQVTQFGKPVTLSCSQTLNHNVMYWYQQKSSQAPKLLFHYYDKDFNNEADTPDNFQSRRPNTSFCFLDIRSPGLGDTAMYLCATSRDHGGYTFGSGTRLTVV.

The chain couples TRBV27 to TRBJ2-3, with 7 nucleotides matching TRBD2. V gave up 8 bases and J gave up 3 bases; unmatched junction bases: 11. CDR1 MNHEY and CDR2 SMNVEV come from the germline V gene (reference sequence). The CDR3 sequence is 15 residues long. The chain's CDR3 is CASAPLRERTDTQYF. CDR3 bases: TGTGCCAGCGCCCCCCTGCGGGAGCGTACAGATACGCAGTATTTT.